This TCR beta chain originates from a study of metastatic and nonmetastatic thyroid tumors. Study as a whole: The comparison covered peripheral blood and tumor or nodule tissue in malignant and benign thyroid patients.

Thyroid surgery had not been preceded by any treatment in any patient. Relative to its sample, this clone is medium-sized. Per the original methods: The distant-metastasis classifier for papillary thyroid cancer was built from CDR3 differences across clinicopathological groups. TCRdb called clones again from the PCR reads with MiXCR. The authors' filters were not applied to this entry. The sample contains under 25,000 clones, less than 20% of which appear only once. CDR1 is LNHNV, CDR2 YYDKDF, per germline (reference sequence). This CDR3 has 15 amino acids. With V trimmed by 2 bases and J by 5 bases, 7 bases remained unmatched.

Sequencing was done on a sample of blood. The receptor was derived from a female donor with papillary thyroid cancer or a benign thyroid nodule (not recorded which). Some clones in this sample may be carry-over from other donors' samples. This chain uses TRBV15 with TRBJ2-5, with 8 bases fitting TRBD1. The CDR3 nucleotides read TGTGCCACCAGCAGATCCCCAGGGGGCTGGGAGACCCAGTACTTC. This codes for CATSRSPGGWETQYF.